Listed here are 21 T cell receptor beta chains from one sample, sequenced in a study of identical twins (dated by TCRdb to about 2016). To prepare the library, 5' RACE was applied. These reads were obtained on an Illumina HiSeq 2000. In TCRdb, the public reads were trimmed at Q25 with fastp and aligned with MiXCR, with productive beta chains retained. Entries are consolidated by CDR3 protein sequence, retaining the most common genes and DNA. In all, the sample holds hundreds of thousands of distinct CDR3 sequences, and around 6% of those were seen once. The ten most abundant clones make up roughly 1.6% of the sample. The sample comprised naive T cells sorted from blood. What this sample's cell subset or site label stands for: cells isolated with a human naive T-cell isolation kit. These receptors all stem from a man between 18 and 35 years old in good health.

The table lists this clonotype with many counts. The chain combines TRBV20-1 with TRBJ1-5, with no clear D. The germline V gene has CDR1 DFQATT and CDR2 SNEGSKA (reference sequence). The CDR3 is 13 amino acids. V was cut by 6 bases and J by 4 bases, with 13 bases left in between. CDR3: CSASPTANQPQHF. For the CDR3, the DNA is TGCAGTGCCTCTCCTACAGCTAATCAGCCCCAGCATTTT.

This clonotype was picked up a small number of times. The V gene is TRBV3-1, the J gene TRBJ2-5; D call uncertain. Trimming cost V 1 base and J 1 base, with 10 bases left between them. From germline, CDR1 is LGHDT and CDR2 YNNKEL (reference sequence). The CDR3 spans 15 residues. The CDR3 nucleotides read TGTGCCAGCAGCCAAGTGGTAGGGTTCCAAGAGACCCAGTACTTC. The encoded protein is CASSQVVGFQETQYF.

This chain joins TRBV27 and TRBJ2-4, with D tentatively TRBD1 (5 bases). The germline V gene has CDR1 MNHEY and CDR2 SMNVEV (reference sequence). V was shortened by 6 bases and J by 0 bases, with 18 bases between the two germline ends. This CDR3 has 17 residues. This CDR3 reads CASSPPTALLAKNIQYF. CDR3 DNA: TGTGCCAGCAGCCCGCCGACAGCACTTCTAGCCAAAAACATTCAGTACTTC.

In its sample, this clonotype was seen many times. The rearrangement links TRBV5-1 to TRBJ1-4; D gene unclear. The CDR3 runs 15 residues. The V end was cut by 1 base, the J end by 0 bases, with 7 bases between. Germline V gene data show CDR1 as SGHRS and CDR2 as YFSETQ. The chain's CDR3 is CASSLNSATNEKLFF. The CDR3 nucleotides are TGCGCCAGCAGCTTGAACAGTGCAACTAATGAAAAACTGTTTTTT.

This clonotype has only a few counts. The chain has TRBV24-1 and TRBJ2-3; D could derive from TRBD1 or TRBD2 (5 bases each). There are 15 residues in the CDR3. V lost 12 bases to trimming and J lost 3 bases, with 21 bases between them. Germline loops: CDR1 KGHDR, CDR2 SFDVKD. The CDR3 DNA is TGTGCCCCCCGACGTGGGGGAGCCGGGACAGATACGCAGTATTTT. It yields the protein CAPRRGGAGTDTQYF.

This clonotype turned up a few times. This chain connects TRBV20-1 to TRBJ2-5; D may be TRBD2 (5 bases). V shed 6 bases and J shed 0 bases, with 11 bases lying between them. The CDR3 totals 13 residues. The germline CDR1 and CDR2 sequences are DFQATT and SNEGSKA (reference sequence). CDR3 protein: CSAMDSYQETQYF. The DNA for the CDR3 is TGCAGTGCCATGGACTCTTACCAAGAGACCCAGTACTTC.

This clonotype was seen at least ten times. The gene calls are TRBV27 and TRBJ2-1; perhaps D is TRBD1 or TRBD2 (6 bases each). Germline assignment: CDR1 MNHEY and CDR2 SMNVEV (reference sequence). Trimming cost V 3 bases and J 2 bases, with 11 bases left between them. CDR3 size: 15 residues. This chain's CDR3 is CASSLGGRTYNEQFF. Written as DNA, the CDR3 is TGTGCCAGCAGTTTGGGGGGCCGAACCTACAATGAGCAGTTCTTC.

The chain links TRBV5-1 to TRBJ2-1, with 14 bases aligning to TRBD2. J was trimmed by 8 bases and V by 3 bases; bases with no gene match: 10. This CDR3 has 17 residues. Germline values: CDR1 SGHRS, CDR2 YFSETQ. The CDR3 DNA reads TGCGCCAGCAGCTCCCTACTGACTAGCGGGAGGGGCTATGAGCAGTTCTTC. Translated, it gives CASSSLLTSGRGYEQFF.

In its sample, this clonotype was seen many times. J is TRBJ2-1 and V is TRBV29-1; 9 nucleotides align to TRBD2. This CDR3 has 15 residues. Germline assignment: CDR1 SQVTM and CDR2 ANQGSEA. Unmatched junction bases numbered 9, after V lost 1 base and J lost 8 bases. The CDR3, as DNA: TGCAGCGTTGAAGGCTCGGGTAGCGGGAGTGATGAGCAGTTCTTC. As protein: CSVEGSGSGSDEQFF.

A few counts support this clonotype. The chain uses TRBV29-1 and TRBJ2-5; 7 nucleotides line up with TRBD1. The CDR3 sequence is 13 residues long. V shed 4 bases, J shed 2 bases, and the junction held 4 bases outside the gene matches. Germline CDR1 is SQVTM and CDR2 is ANQGSEA. In nucleotides, the CDR3 is TGCAGCGTTGTGGGACAGCTACAAGAGACCCAGTACTTC. Its protein product is CSVVGQLQETQYF. The entire variable domain, with the rest obtained from reference TRBV29-1 and TRBJ2-5, is as follows: SAVISQKPSRDICQRGTSLTIQCQVDSQVTMMFWYRQQPGQSLTLIATANQGSEATYESGFVIDKFPISRPNLTFSTLTVSNMSPEDSSIYLCSVVGQLQETQYFGPGTRLLVL.

The sample holds many counts of this clonotype. This rearrangement joins TRBV5-5 to TRBJ2-5; tentatively, D is TRBD2 (5 bases). V was pared by 0 bases and J by 3 bases, with 12 bases between. Looked up from germline, CDR1 is SGHKS and CDR2 is YYEKEE (reference sequence). The CDR3 sequence is 15 residues long. CDR3 amino acids: CASSLGGHGEETQYF. The CDR3, as DNA: TGTGCCAGCAGCTTGGGCGGGCATGGGGAAGAGACCCAGTACTTC.

A single count supports this clonotype. A much larger clone lies one base from this, so it may be a read error. The V call is TRBV24-1, the J call TRBJ2-1; the D is unclear. The CDR3 covers 16 residues. The germline CDR1 and CDR2 sequences are KGHDR and SFDVKD. The CDR3 here is CATSDVALSSDNEQFF. DNA for the CDR3: TGTGCCACCAGTGATGTGGCACTCAGCTCCGACAATGAGCAGTTCTTC.

This clonotype was detected ten times or more. The chain carries TRBV6-2 or TRBV6-3 and TRBJ2-1, with TRBD2 identical over 14 bases. CDR3 size: 18 residues. V was clipped by 5 bases and J by 3 bases; unmatched bases: 9. CDR1 is MNHEY and CDR2 is SVGEGT in the germline V gene. Here the CDR3 DNA reads TGTGCCAGCAGTGACGACGGACTAGCGGGAGGCTACTACAATGAGCAGTTCTTC. Translated, it gives CASSDDGLAGGYYNEQFF.

The chain combines TRBV10-3 with TRBJ2-5; D remains ambiguous. The germline V gene has CDR1 ENHRY and CDR2 SYGVKD. The CDR3 sequence is 15 residues long. The ends were cut back, 0 bases at V and 1 base at J, with 9 bases in the middle. The CDR3 here is CAISESGWAQETQYF. The CDR3 region has the DNA TGTGCCATCAGTGAGTCAGGGTGGGCCCAAGAGACCCAGTACTTC.

This clonotype was seen more than once but under ten times. The rearrangement uses TRBV11-2 and TRBJ2-1; D call uncertain. Germline loops: CDR1 SGHAT, CDR2 FQNNGV. V was pared by 5 bases and J by 8 bases, with 10 bases between. CDR3 length equals 12 residues. CDR3 coding DNA: TGTGCCAGCAGCGGTACCCCCTATGAGCAGTTCTTC. Its translation is CASSGTPYEQFF.

This clonotype was counted between two and nine times. The chain recombines TRBV12-5 with TRBJ1-2; the D is unclear. V was cut by 5 bases and J by 7 bases, with 17 bases left in between. The CDR3 runs 14 residues. The V gene's germline CDR1 is LGHNT and CDR2 FRNRAP. CDR3 sequence (DNA): TGTGCTAGTGGTCCCCCGGGAGAAAGCGGTGGCTACACCTTC. Translated: CASGPPGESGGYTF.

This clonotype was found many times. The genes are TRBV29-1 and TRBJ2-3; D is unresolved. Trimming cost V 2 bases and J 3 bases, with 9 bases left between them. The CDR3 covers 13 residues. The germline V gene encodes CDR1 SQVTM and CDR2 ANQGSEA. The CDR3 bases are TGCAGCGTTGAATCCGGCGTGACAGATACGCAGTATTTT. Translated: CSVESGVTDTQYF.

This clonotype has at least ten counts. This sequence joins TRBV5-6 and TRBJ1-2, with TRBD1 as a possible D gene (6 bases). The V end lost 7 bases, the J end lost 6 bases, and 16 bases lay between the germline ends. This CDR3 is 13 amino acids long. Germline V gene lookup returns CDR1 SGHDT and CDR2 YYEEEE. The DNA of the CDR3 is TGTGCCAGCTGCGGTAGCAGGGGCGATGGCTACACCTTC. This sequence encodes CASCGSRGDGYTF.

This clonotype was seen many times. The chain joins TRBV15 to TRBJ2-2; possible D gene TRBD1, 6 bases. Germline CDR1 reads LNHNV; CDR2 reads YYDKDF (reference sequence). The length of the CDR3 is 16 residues. V was pared by 0 bases and J by 7 bases, with 15 bases between. The CDR3 DNA reads TGTGCCACCAGCAGAGATCCTTCCAGGGGTGGCGGGGAGCTGTTTTTT. Amino acid sequence: CATSRDPSRGGGELFF.

The chain is built from TRBV27 and TRBJ2-3; 7 nucleotides agree with TRBD1. Germline CDR1 reads MNHEY; CDR2 reads SMNVEV (reference sequence). This CDR3 has 15 amino acids. The J segment lost 0 bases and the V segment lost 4 bases, leaving 4 bases of the junction unmatched. CDR3 loop: CASSSPTGSTDTQYF. The DNA of the CDR3 is TGTGCCAGCAGTTCACCGACAGGGAGCACAGATACGCAGTATTTT.

This clonotype was counted ten times or more. The rearrangement joins TRBV3-1 to TRBJ2-5; D uncertain. Germline V gene data show CDR1 as LGHDT and CDR2 as YNNKEL (reference sequence). CDR3 length: 11 amino acids. V lost 8 bases and J lost 0, with 4 bases in between. The CDR3 loop reads CASRDQETQYF. The CDR3 DNA follows: TGTGCCAGCCGGGACCAAGAGACCCAGTACTTC.